This T cell receptor beta chain emerged from a study of shared clonotypes between healthy human individuals. Some clones are missing from TCRdb's copy, which holds only in-frame ones; the method was immunoSEQ multiplex PCR. Of around 1,900,000 clones in the sample, over 85% were seen once. Naive CD8 cells lacked CD45RO, underwent positive selection for CCR7 and left out terminally differentiated effector memory CD45RA+ cells. V shed 8 bases and J shed 0 bases, with 18 bases lying between them. Looked up from germline, CDR1 is SGHVS and CDR2 is FQNEAQ. The CDR3 totals 16 residues. The sample taken for sequencing was naive CD8+ T cells from PBMCs. V gene TRBV7-8 combines with J gene TRBJ2-3; D ambiguous. This TCR was recovered from a man aged 18 to 29 in good health. Some clones in this sample may be carry-over from other donors' samples. In DNA, the CDR3 is TGTGCCAGCGTCTCGGCTTGGCAGGCTAGCACAGATACGCAGTATTTT. It yields the protein CASVSAWQASTDTQYF.